This is a list of T cell receptor beta chains from one sample in a study of beta chain features in type 1 diabetes. Repertoires were generated with immunoSEQ multiplex PCR, while TCRdb's copy carries only in-frame clones and drops some. Among approximately 60,000 clones listed, about 50% were seen once. Sequencing input: Tregs from blood. Receptor source: a woman in her 40s with type 1 diabetes. CDR3s include the opening cysteine and the closing phenylalanine or tryptophan. A D gene is named only where the DNA matches it firmly. The listing skips clone size in some rows; elsewhere it reads once, few, many or a size class.

>TRBV4-1|TRBD1|TRBJ2-7|NA
TGCGCCAGCAGCCAAGTTTATGTTCGGGACAGGGGTTACGAGCAGTACTTC
CASSQVYVRDRGYEQYF
>TRBV7-9|NA|TRBJ2-7|NA
TGTGCCAGCAGCTTAGCGTCCGCAGGGAGGGGGGTCTACGAGCAGTACTTC
CASSLASAGRGVYEQYF
>TRBV4-2|NA|TRBJ2-1|NA
TGTGCCAGCAGCCAAACCCCAGGTCTCACTGGACTGTTCTTC
CASSQTPGLTGLFF
>TRBV19|NA|TRBJ2-1|NA
TGTGCCAGTAGTAACGGGGAGGACTTCTACAATGAGCAGTTCTTC
CASSNGEDFYNEQFF
>TRBV7-3|NA|TRBJ2-7|few
TGTGCCAGCAGCTTTTCCGGCGGGCCGGACGAGCAGTACTTC
CASSFSGGPDEQYF
>TRBV5-6|TRBD2|TRBJ2-3|few
TGTGCCAGCAGTTACTTCGGGACTAGCGCTGCCTCCACAGATACGCAGTATTTT
CASSYFGTSAASTDTQYF
>TRBV29-1|TRBD2|TRBJ2-2|NA
TGCAGCGTTGGTAGCGGGAGCCTATTCACCGGGGAGCTGTTTTTT
CSVGSGSLFTGELFF
>TRBV5-1|NA|TRBJ2-3|few
TGCGCCAGCAGGAGGGCAGGGGCCACAGATACGCAGTATTTT
CASRRAGATDTQYF
>TRBV21-1|NA|TRBJ2-2|NA
TGTGCCAGCAGCAAACCGACTAGCGGGAGGTCCGGGGAGCTGTTTTTT
CASSKPTSGRSGELFF
>TRBV27|NA|TRBJ1-2|few
TGTGCCAGCAGTTTAGGAGTCCACGGGGTTTATGGCTACACCTTC
CASSLGVHGVYGYTF
>TRBV10-3|NA|TRBJ1-4|NA
TGTGCCATCAGTGAGAAACAGAGAGGGAATGAAAAACTGTTTTTT
CAISEKQRGNEKLFF
>TRBV5-4|TRBD2|TRBJ2-7|NA
TGTGCCAGCAGCGTCGTCACTAGCGGGAGTTACGAGCAGTACTTC
CASSVVTSGSYEQYF
>TRBV7-2|TRBD1|TRBJ2-7|NA
TGTGCCAGCAGTTACCGGGGACAGGGAAGGGAGCAGTACTTC
CASSYRGQGREQYF
>TRBV5-4|NA|TRBJ2-1|once
TGTGCCAGCAGCTTGGTTGTAAGGCGGGGGCCCTACAATGAGCAGTTCTTC
CASSLVVRRGPYNEQFF
>TRBV7-3|TRBD2|TRBJ2-2|NA
TGTGCCAGCAGCTTAGCTACTAGCGGGAGTTTGGCCGGGGAGCTGTTTTTT
CASSLATSGSLAGELFF
>TRBV16|NA|TRBJ2-4|NA
TGTGCCAGCAGCCAAGTGGGGCAACGGGGGAAAAACATTCAGTACTTC
CASSQVGQRGKNIQYF
>TRBV7-2|TRBD2|TRBJ2-1|NA
TGTGCCAGCAGCTTGACGCGGGGGGGCCGCAATGAGCAGTTCTTC
CASSLTRGGRNEQFF
>TRBV28|TRBD2|TRBJ2-7|NA
TGTGCCAGCAGCGGGGGGGGTTACGAGCAGTACTTC
CASSGGGYEQYF
>TRBV7-3|TRBD2|TRBJ2-5|NA
TGTGCCAGCAGCCGAGGAGCGGGACGTCAAGAGACCCAGTACTTC
CASSRGAGRQETQYF
>TRBV28|NA|TRBJ1-2|NA
TGTGCCAGCGCCGGGAACTATGGCTACACCTTC
CASAGNYGYTF
>TRBV28|TRBD2|TRBJ2-7|few
TGTGCCAGCAGTCTCCTAGCGGGGTCCACCTACGAGCAGTACTTC
CASSLLAGSTYEQYF
>TRBV18|NA|TRBJ2-5|NA
TGTGCCAGCTCGGCCAGATTCCAAGAGACCCAGTACTTC
CASSARFQETQYF
>TRBV4-3|NA|TRBJ2-6|few
TGCGCCAGCAGCCAAGGACAGAACTCTGGGGCCAACGTCCTGACTTTC
CASSQGQNSGANVLTF
>TRBV28|TRBD2|TRBJ2-1|NA
TGTGCCCTAGGGCGGGGGTTCTCCTACAATGAGCAGTTCTTC
CALGRGFSYNEQFF
>TRBV28|TRBD2|TRBJ2-1|few
TGTGCCAGCAGCCCACGGGGACTAGCGGGAGGAGGATCCTCCGAAAACAATGAGCAGTTCTTC
CASSPRGLAGGGSSENNEQFF
>TRBV7-8|NA|TRBJ2-7|few
TGTGCCAGCAGTCTTTCCTACGAGCAGTACTTC
CASSLSYEQYF
>TRBV10-3|NA|TRBJ1-1|NA
TGTGCCATCAGTAACAGGTTGATCGGGACTGAAGCTTTCTTT
CAISNRLIGTEAFF
>TRBV18|NA|TRBJ2-7|NA
TGTGCCAGCTCCCGCGGACAGTCCTACGAGCAGTACTTC
CASSRGQSYEQYF
>TRBV19|TRBD1|TRBJ2-5|few
TGTGCCAGTAGTACCCGACAGGGGAACGGGCAAGAGACCCAGTACTTC
CASSTRQGNGQETQYF
>TRBV10-3|NA|TRBJ2-7|few
TGTGCCATCAGCCTCACGGGGTCCTCCTACGAGCAGTACTTC
CAISLTGSSYEQYF
>TRBV6-6|TRBD1|TRBJ2-2|NA
TGTGCCAGCAGAGGACAGGGGGCGTCGGGGGAGCTGTTTTTT
CASRGQGASGELFF
>TRBV7-2|TRBD1|TRBJ1-2|NA
TGTGCCAGCAGCTTAGGGGACAGATTTTCGGGTGGCTACACCTTC
CASSLGDRFSGGYTF
>TRBV7-9|TRBD1|TRBJ2-3|NA
TGTGCCAGCAGCACCGGGACAGGGACGGCCACAGATACGCAGTATTTT
CASSTGTGTATDTQYF
>TRBV18|NA|TRBJ1-1|NA
TGTGCCAGCTCACCACCGAGGCAGGGAGGCAACACTGAAGCTTTCTTT
CASSPPRQGGNTEAFF
>TRBV4-1|TRBD1|TRBJ2-5|NA
TGCGCCAGCAGCCAAGGGGGGACAGGGGGCCGAAGGGAGACCCAGTACTTC
CASSQGGTGGRRETQYF
>TRBV9|NA|TRBJ1-2|NA
TGTGCCAGCAGCGGACCTTGGGAGGGGAGTGGCTACACCTTC
CASSGPWEGSGYTF
>TRBV28|TRBD2|TRBJ2-1|NA
TGTGCCAGCCGGACTAGCGACTACAATGAGCAGTTCTTC
CASRTSDYNEQFF
>TRBV6-6|NA|TRBJ2-7|few
TGTGCCAGCAGTTACTCTAGGGGTGCGGACGAGCAGTACTTC
CASSYSRGADEQYF
>TRBV5-4|NA|TRBJ1-6|few
TGTGCCAGCAGCGCAGCTGGGCTGAACGAGTATTCACCCCTCCACTTT
CASSAAGLNEYSPLHF
>TRBV2|TRBD1|TRBJ2-7|NA
TGTGCCAGCAAGATGCGCCAGGGGGCGAACGAGCAGTACTTC
CASKMRQGANEQYF
>TRBV5-4|TRBD1|TRBJ1-2|few
TGTGCCAGCAGCGTATCCTTAACAGGGGTCTATGGCTACACCTTC
CASSVSLTGVYGYTF
>TRBV7-9|NA|TRBJ2-3|few
TGTGCCAGCAGCTACCCCGGAGGAGGCGGCACAGATACGCAGTATTTT
CASSYPGGGGTDTQYF
>TRBV6-6|TRBD2|TRBJ2-5|NA
TGTGCCACCGGGGGGGCTAGCGGGAACCAAGAGACCCAGTACTTC
CATGGASGNQETQYF
>TRBV19|TRBD1|TRBJ2-1|once
TGTGCCAGTAGTACCGGACAGGACAATGAGCAGTTCTTC
CASSTGQDNEQFF
>TRBV7-6|NA|TRBJ2-5|NA
TGTGCCAGCAGCTTATATCAGTCGTACCAAGAGACCCAGTACTTC
CASSLYQSYQETQYF
>TRBV10-3|NA|TRBJ1-2|few
TGTGCCATCAGTGGGGCAGCCGCCTTTAACTATGGCTACACCTTC
CAISGAAAFNYGYTF
>TRBV7-3|TRBD1|TRBJ1-6|few
TGTGCCAGCAGCTACGGACAGGGGAATTCACCCCTCCACTTT
CASSYGQGNSPLHF
>TRBV18|NA|TRBJ1-1|NA
TGTGCCAGCTCCCCCCACAAGAACACTGAAGCTTTCTTT
CASSPHKNTEAFF
>TRBV5-4|NA|TRBJ2-3|NA
TGTGCCAGCAGCGGACAACAGGGAGGCACAGATACGCAGTATTTT
CASSGQQGGTDTQYF
>TRBV15|NA|TRBJ2-4|NA
TGTGCCACCAGCATTAGTAGCTTAGCCAAAAACATTCAGTACTTC
CATSISSLAKNIQYF
>TRBV10-3|NA|TRBJ1-1|few
TGTGCCATCAGTGGGACAGCGAACACTGAAGCTTTCTTT
CAISGTANTEAFF
>TRBV15|NA|TRBJ1-1|NA
TGTGCCACCAGCAGGGCTGGGGCATCGAACACTGAAGCTTTCTTT
CATSRAGASNTEAFF
>TRBV20-1|NA|TRBJ2-1|few
TGCAGTGCTAGACTAGGGAGGGAGCAGTTCTTC
CSARLGREQFF
>TRBV14|TRBD2|TRBJ2-1|NA
TGTGCCAGCAGCCCCAGTAGCGGGAGCTACAATGAGCAGTTCTTC
CASSPSSGSYNEQFF